This passage covers 14 T cell receptor beta chains from one sample sequenced in a study of response to subunit inactivated influenza vaccine. Via MiXCR, TCRdb re-called the RT-PCR reads, giving one row per CDR3 protein. The sample yields more than 600,000 distinct CDR3 sequences, about a fifth seen once. The sample in question was PBMCs from blood, obtained 4 to 6 days after vaccination. The origin of the receptors is a man aged 50 to 60 who received an inactivated influenza vaccine.

The rearrangement joins TRBV20-1 to TRBJ2-1; unclear D gene. V was shortened by 6 bases and J by 0 bases, with 12 bases between the two germline ends. CDR1 and CDR2 from the germline V gene are DFQATT and SNEGSKA (reference sequence). CDR3 length: 14 amino acids. This CDR3 is CSALGASSYNEQFF. The CDR3 region has the DNA TGCAGTGCACTTGGAGCTAGCTCCTACAATGAGCAGTTCTTC.

V and J are TRBV24-1 and TRBJ2-2; a possible D gene is TRBD2 (6 bases). Germline CDR1 and CDR2: KGHDR and SFDVKD. The ends were cut back, 5 bases at V and 5 bases at J, with 8 bases in the middle. The CDR3 runs 13 residues. DNA of the CDR3: TGTGCCACCAGTGGACTAGGGACCGGGGAGCTGTTTTTT. It translates to CATSGLGTGELFF.

V and J are TRBV5-1 and TRBJ2-1; no definite D call. The CDR3 covers 13 residues. Germline values: CDR1 SGHRS, CDR2 YFSETQ. The V end was cut by 1 base, the J end by 6 bases, with 8 bases between. CDR3 loop: CASSLSQVNEQFF. The CDR3 bases are TGCGCCAGCAGCTTGAGCCAAGTCAATGAGCAGTTCTTC.

V and J are TRBV15 and TRBJ1-5; 8 nucleotides match TRBD1. Germline V gene lookup returns CDR1 LNHNV and CDR2 YYDKDF (reference sequence). V dropped 3 bases and J dropped 7; count of bases not matched to a gene: 8. The CDR3 spans 15 residues. The CDR3 protein is CATSSTGGGSQPQHF. The CDR3 bases are TGTGCCACCAGCAGTACAGGGGGAGGATCCCAGCCCCAGCATTTT.

The chain couples TRBV20-1 to TRBJ2-7; D may be TRBD1 (6 bases). V was shortened by 4 bases and J by 6 bases, with 10 bases between the two germline ends. Germline values: CDR1 DFQATT, CDR2 SNEGSKA (reference sequence). The CDR3 runs 11 residues. DNA for the CDR3: TGCAGTGCTACATGGGGGCTCGAGCAGTACTTC. Translated: CSATWGLEQYF.

This clonotype showed up just a few times. The chain has TRBV6-6 and TRBJ2-2; D call uncertain. V was pared by 4 bases and J by 6 bases, with 6 bases between. The CDR3 extends over 12 amino acids. Germline V CDR1 and CDR2: MNHNY, SVGAGI (reference sequence). The chain's CDR3 is CASSWISGELFF. In DNA, the CDR3 is TGTGCCAGCAGTTGGATATCCGGGGAGCTGTTTTTT.

This clonotype appeared a few times. The V call is TRBV29-1, the J call TRBJ1-1; the D is unclear. Germline V lookup: CDR1 SQVTM, CDR2 ANQGSEA. The CDR3 spans 13 residues. CDR3 protein: CSAFERWDTEAFF. CDR3 in DNA: TGCAGTGCTTTTGAGCGTTGGGACACTGAAGCTTTCTTT.

This clonotype was observed a few times. The chain employs TRBV24-1 and TRBJ2-1; 13 positions match TRBD2. In germline, CDR1 is KGHDR, CDR2 SFDVKD. Trimming at V came to 6 bases and at J to 7 bases, leaving 8 bases not matched to a gene. This CDR3 is built from 16 residues. CDR3 nucleotide sequence: TGTGCCACCAGTTACGGACTAGCGGGGGTGGAAAATGAGCAGTTCTTC. Its protein product is CATSYGLAGVENEQFF.

This clonotype occurred a few times. The gene calls are TRBV20-1 and TRBJ2-1; 8 positions agree with TRBD2. V gave up 2 bases and J gave up 0 bases; unmatched junction bases: 6. The CDR3 is made up of 16 amino acids. The germline V gene encodes CDR1 DFQATT and CDR2 SNEGSKA (reference sequence). CDR3 region: CSARLAGGSSYNEQFF. For the CDR3, the DNA is TGCAGTGCTAGACTGGCGGGGGGTTCCTCCTACAATGAGCAGTTCTTC.

This chain links TRBV6-2 or TRBV6-3 with TRBJ2-2; 9 bases are a match to TRBD1. The CDR3 has 17 amino acids. The V and J ends lost 2 bases and 3 bases, in that order; junction bases with no gene match: 7. The germline V gene has CDR1 MNHEY and CDR2 SVGEGT. This chain's CDR3 is CASSYPLRTGDTGELFF. CDR3 sequence (DNA): TGTGCCAGCAGTTACCCTTTAAGGACAGGGGACACCGGGGAGCTGTTTTTT.

In this sample, this clonotype turned up a few times. The V call is TRBV6-1, the J call TRBJ2-3; maybe TRBD2 (6 bases). The CDR3 sequence is 15 residues long. The germline V gene encodes CDR1 MNHNS and CDR2 SASEGT. Trimming left V 8 bases short and J 1 base short, with 16 bases between. The CDR3 sequence is CASLEGLAGTDTQYF. The CDR3 DNA follows: TGTGCCAGCCTCGAGGGGTTAGCGGGCACAGATACGCAGTATTTT.

J is TRBJ1-2 and V is TRBV15; D is unresolved. The V gene lost 0 bases and the J gene lost 0 bases, with 5 bases spanning the gap. The CDR3 has 14 residues. The germline V gene has CDR1 LNHNV and CDR2 YYDKDF (reference sequence). In DNA, the CDR3 is TGTGCCACCAGCAGAGACACCGCTAACTATGGCTACACCTTC. Translation: CATSRDTANYGYTF.

This clonotype was seen at least ten times. The chain uses TRBV6-2 or TRBV6-3 and TRBJ2-5; 7 nucleotides match TRBD1. CDR3 length equals 13 residues. CDR1 and CDR2 from the germline V gene are MNHEY and SVGEGT. After removal of 6 bases from V and 2 bases from J, the junction contained 3 bases not matched to a gene. The CDR3 DNA reads as TGTGCCAGCAGCCGGGACAGACAAGAGACCCAGTACTTC. It is translated as CASSRDRQETQYF.

This clonotype has only a few counts. The V and J genes are TRBV11-2 and TRBJ2-4; tentatively, D is TRBD1 or TRBD2 (6 bases each). The CDR3 sequence is 16 residues long. Trimming took 4 bases from V and 1 from J, leaving 14 bases between them. Looked up from germline, CDR1 is SGHAT and CDR2 is FQNNGV. The CDR3 nucleotides read TGTGCCAGCAGCTGGGGGGCTATAGGTGCCAAAAACATTCAGTACTTC. As protein: CASSWGAIGAKNIQYF.